This TCR beta chain appears in the sequencing data of a study of T-cell reconstitution after alpha-beta-depleted transplantation in children (dated by TCRdb to about 2016). With respect to the entire study: T-cell immune reconstitution after TCRalphabeta/CD19-depleted allogeneic hematopoietic cell transplantation in children was quantitatively tracked in the study by means of TCR repertoire profiling.

This clonotype was recorded many times. Its antigen is still unknown. No clone much larger than this one lies a single base away; base qualities are absent. Libraries were made using PCR. For sequencing, an Illumina HiSeq 2500 was employed. Molecular barcoding was employed in the preparation of TCR libraries, with unique molecular identifiers being used to normalize TCRbeta repertoire quantification. The raw public reads went through TCRdb reprocessing: fastp at Q25, MiXCR clone calling, in-frame beta chains kept. Each entry is one CDR3 protein sequence, shown with its most common DNA and genes. For this sample the table gives about 72,000 distinct CDR3 sequences, of which 6% to 8% were detected only once. In total, the top ten clones hold approximately 2.4% of the sample. Via the germline V gene, CDR1 is MNHEY and CDR2 SVGEGT. The CDR3 sequence holds 16 residues, the cysteine and phenylalanine included. Of the read, only the CDR3 DNA is kept; its 48 bases are in frame from base 1. The V and J ends are trimmed by 8 bases and 0 bases, leaving 14 bases between them.

The chain employs TRBV6-2 or TRBV6-3 and TRBJ2-6; possibly the D gene is TRBD1, per 5 matching bases. This receptor was identified in a human donor who donated a stem cell graft to a child with acute lymphoblastic leukemia. Sequenced material: PBMCs from the stem cell graft donor, taken from the stem cell graft. The DNA sequence reads TGTGCCAGCGGACACCCCCAGGGCTCTGGGGCCAACGTCCTGACTTTC. It is translated as CASGHPQGSGANVLTF.